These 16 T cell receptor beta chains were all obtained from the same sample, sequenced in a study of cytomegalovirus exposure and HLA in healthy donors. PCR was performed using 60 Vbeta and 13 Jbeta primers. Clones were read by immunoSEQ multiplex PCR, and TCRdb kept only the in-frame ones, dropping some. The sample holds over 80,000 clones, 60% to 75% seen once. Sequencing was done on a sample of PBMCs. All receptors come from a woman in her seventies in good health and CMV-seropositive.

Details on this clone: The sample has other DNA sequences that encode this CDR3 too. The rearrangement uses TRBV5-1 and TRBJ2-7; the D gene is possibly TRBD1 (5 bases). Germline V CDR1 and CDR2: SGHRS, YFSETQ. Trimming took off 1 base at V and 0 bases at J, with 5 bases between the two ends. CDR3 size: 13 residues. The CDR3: CASSLTGSYEQYF. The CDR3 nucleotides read TGCGCCAGCAGCTTGACAGGCTCCTACGAGCAGTACTTC. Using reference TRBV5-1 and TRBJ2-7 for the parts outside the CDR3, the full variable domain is KAGVTQTPRYLIKTRGQQVTLSCSPISGHRSVSWYQQTPGQGLQFLFEYFSETQRNKGNFPGRFSGRQFSNSRSEMNVSTLELGDSALYLCASSLTGSYEQYFGPGTRLTVT.

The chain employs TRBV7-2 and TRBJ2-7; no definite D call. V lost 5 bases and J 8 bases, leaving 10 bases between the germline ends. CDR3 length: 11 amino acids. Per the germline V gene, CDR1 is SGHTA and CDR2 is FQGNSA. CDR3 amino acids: CASSPYAKQYF. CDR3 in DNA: TGTGCCAGCAGCCCATATGCTAAGCAGTACTTC.

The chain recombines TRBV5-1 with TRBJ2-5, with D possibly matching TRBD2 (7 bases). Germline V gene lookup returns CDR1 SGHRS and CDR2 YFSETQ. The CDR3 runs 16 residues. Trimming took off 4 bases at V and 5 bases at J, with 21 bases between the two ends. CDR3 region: CASSPLGGGRDETQYF. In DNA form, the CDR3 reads TGCGCCAGCAGCCCCTTGGGCGGGGGCAGAGATGAGACCCAGTACTTC.

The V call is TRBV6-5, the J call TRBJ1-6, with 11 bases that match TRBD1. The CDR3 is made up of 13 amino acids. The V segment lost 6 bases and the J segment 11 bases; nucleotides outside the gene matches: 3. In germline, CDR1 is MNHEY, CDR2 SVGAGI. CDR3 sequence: CASSGQGATPLHF. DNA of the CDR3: TGTGCCAGCAGCGGACAGGGGGCTACACCCCTCCACTTT.

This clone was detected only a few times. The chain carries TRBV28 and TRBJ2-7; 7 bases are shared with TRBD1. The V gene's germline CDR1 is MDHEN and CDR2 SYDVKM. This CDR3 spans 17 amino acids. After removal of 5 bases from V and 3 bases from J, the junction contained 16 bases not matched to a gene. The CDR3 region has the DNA TGTGCCAGCAGTCCCCTAGGACAGGAACCCTTAATCTACGAGCAGTACTTC. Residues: CASSPLGQEPLIYEQYF.

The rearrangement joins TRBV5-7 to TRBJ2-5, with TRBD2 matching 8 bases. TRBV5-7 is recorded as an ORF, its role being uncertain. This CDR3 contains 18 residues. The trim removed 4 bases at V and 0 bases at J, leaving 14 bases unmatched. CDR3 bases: TGTGCCAGCAGCCAAGGACCCGCCGGGGGGGGGTACCAAGAGACCCAGTACTTC. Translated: CASSQGPAGGGYQETQYF.

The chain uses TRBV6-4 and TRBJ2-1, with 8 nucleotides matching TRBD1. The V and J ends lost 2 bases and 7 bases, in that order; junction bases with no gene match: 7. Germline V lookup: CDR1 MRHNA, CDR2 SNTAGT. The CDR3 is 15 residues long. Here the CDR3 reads CASSDPGRGPNEQFF. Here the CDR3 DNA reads TGTGCCAGCAGTGACCCGGGCAGGGGGCCGAATGAGCAGTTCTTC.

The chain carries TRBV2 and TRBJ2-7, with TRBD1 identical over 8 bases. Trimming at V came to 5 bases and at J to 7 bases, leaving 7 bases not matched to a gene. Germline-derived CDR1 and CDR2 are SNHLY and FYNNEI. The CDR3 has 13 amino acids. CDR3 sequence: CASSSQGAREQYF. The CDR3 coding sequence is TGTGCCAGCAGTTCGCAGGGGGCAAGGGAGCAGTACTTC.

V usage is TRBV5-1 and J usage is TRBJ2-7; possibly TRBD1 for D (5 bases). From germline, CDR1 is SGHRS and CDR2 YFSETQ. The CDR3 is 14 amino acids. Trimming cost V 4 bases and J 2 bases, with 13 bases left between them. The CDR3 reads CASSSLRETYEQYF. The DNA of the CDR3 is TGCGCCAGCAGCAGCCTCAGGGAAACCTACGAGCAGTACTTC.

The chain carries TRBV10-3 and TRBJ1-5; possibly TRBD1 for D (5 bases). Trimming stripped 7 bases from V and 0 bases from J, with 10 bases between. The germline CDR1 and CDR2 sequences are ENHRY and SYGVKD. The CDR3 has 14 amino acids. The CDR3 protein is CAIKTAYSNQPQHF. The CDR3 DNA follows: TGTGCCATCAAGACAGCTTATAGCAATCAGCCCCAGCATTTT.

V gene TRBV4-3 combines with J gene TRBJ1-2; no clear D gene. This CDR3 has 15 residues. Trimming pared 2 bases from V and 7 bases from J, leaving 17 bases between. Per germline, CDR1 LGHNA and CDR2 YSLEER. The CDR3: CASSQRYPAVGGYTF. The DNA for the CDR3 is TGCGCCAGCAGCCAACGGTATCCCGCGGTAGGTGGCTACACCTTC.

The CDR3 protein is CASSFSGREQFF. CDR3 DNA: TGTGCCAGCAGCTTTTCAGGCCGTGAGCAGTTCTTC. This chain uses TRBV7-2 with TRBJ2-1; D is uncertain. In germline, CDR1 is SGHTA, CDR2 FQGNSA. V was shortened by 3 bases and J by 9 bases, with 9 bases between the two germline ends. The CDR3 has 12 amino acids.

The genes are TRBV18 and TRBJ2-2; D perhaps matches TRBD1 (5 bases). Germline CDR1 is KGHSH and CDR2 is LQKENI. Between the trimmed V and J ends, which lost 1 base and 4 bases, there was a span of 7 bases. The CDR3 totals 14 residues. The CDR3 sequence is CASSPLRGTGELFF. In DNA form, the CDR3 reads TGTGCCAGCTCACCACTAAGGGGCACCGGGGAGCTGTTTTTT.

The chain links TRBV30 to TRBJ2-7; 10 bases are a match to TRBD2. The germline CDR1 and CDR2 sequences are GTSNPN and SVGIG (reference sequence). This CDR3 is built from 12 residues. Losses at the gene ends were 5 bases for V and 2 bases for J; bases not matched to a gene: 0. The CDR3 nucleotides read TGTGCCTGGGGGACTAGCGCCTACGAGCAGTACTTC. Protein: CAWGTSAYEQYF.

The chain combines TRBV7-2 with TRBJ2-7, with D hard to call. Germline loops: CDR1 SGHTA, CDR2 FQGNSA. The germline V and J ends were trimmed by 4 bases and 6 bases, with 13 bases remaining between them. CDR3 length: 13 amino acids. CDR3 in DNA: TGTGCCAGCAGCTCAGCCGCTAGGCGCGAGCAGTACTTC. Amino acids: CASSSAARREQYF. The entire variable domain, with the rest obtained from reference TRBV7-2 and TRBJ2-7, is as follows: GAGVSQSPSNKVTEKGKDVELRCDPISGHTALYWYRQSLGQGLEFLIYFQGNSAPDKSGLPSDRFSAERTGGSVSTLTIQRTQQEDSAVYLCASSSAARREQYFGPGTRLTVT.

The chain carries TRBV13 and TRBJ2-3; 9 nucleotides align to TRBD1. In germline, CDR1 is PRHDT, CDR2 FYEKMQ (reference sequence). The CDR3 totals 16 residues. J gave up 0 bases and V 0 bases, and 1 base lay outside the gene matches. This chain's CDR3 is CASSLGGTGSTDTQYF. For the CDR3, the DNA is TGTGCCAGCAGCTTAGGTGGGACAGGGAGCACAGATACGCAGTATTTT.